This T cell receptor beta chain was found in a study of T cell clonotyping in hematopoietic cell transplantation. Study results and limitations: Higher Inverse Simpson Index values in graft donor and pretransplant recipient predicted broader posttransplant TCR diversity. Pathologically expanded recipient clonotypes increased progressively from day 30 to day 180 as diversity fell. At the given depth, recipient repertoires were over 95% de novo clonotypes. CD4 and CD8 repertoire contributions could not be separated without sorting.

Worth noting for this clone: Its antigen is undetermined.

Sequencing was performed with immunoSEQ multiplex PCR; in TCRdb, only in-frame clones are kept and a portion is missing. Of approximately 11,000 clones in the sample, about half were seen once. Sequencing was performed on PBMCs, taken 30 days after allogeneic stem cell transplant. This clonotype was obtained from a male patient aged 45-60 years who had an allogeneic stem cell transplant from an unrelated donor, so the T cells may come from the graft donor. Some clones in this sample may be carry-over from other donors' samples.

CDR3 bases: TGTGCCTGTGACACATTGATTCGGAGCGTCGACTATGGCTACACCTTC. Its translation is CACDTLIRSVDYGYTF. The rearrangement links TRBV30 to TRBJ1-2; D gene ambiguous. Per germline, CDR1 GTSNPN and CDR2 SVGIG (reference sequence). V gave up 6 bases and J gave up 3 bases, with 23 bases separating them. This CDR3 spans 16 amino acids.